This entry describes one T cell receptor (beta chain). In the same sample, other DNA sequences code for this CDR3. This sample stems from a study of blood T cell repertoires in COVID-19. Study information: From the United States, Italy and Spain came samples of acute and convalescent COVID-19. Sources were T cells, B-cell-depleted T cells, or PBMCs; the material itself was cDNA or gDNA.

In the source study's methods: Estimation of nucleated cell counts was performed using reference gene primer amplification. Clones were sequenced by immunoSEQ multiplex PCR, and TCRdb holds only the in-frame ones, with some missing. The V and J calls and clone size were taken over from that table, and D and trimming were inferred from the DNA. Of 100,000 or so clones listed, around 81% are singletons. The clonotype originates from a man aged 55 to 70 with acute or convalescent COVID-19. Sequenced material: peripheral blood.

CDR3 sequence reads: CASSLGGGQETQYF. The CDR3 nucleotides are TGCGCCAGCAGCTTGGGCGGGGGCCAAGAGACCCAGTACTTC. The V gene is TRBV5-1, the J gene TRBJ2-5; 7 positions match TRBD2. Unmatched junction bases numbered 0, after V lost 0 bases and J lost 1 base. CDR1 is SGHRS and CDR2 is YFSETQ in the germline V gene. CDR3 length: 14 residues. Drawing the rest from reference TRBV5-1 and TRBJ2-5, the complete variable domain is KAGVTQTPRYLIKTRGQQVTLSCSPISGHRSVSWYQQTPGQGLQFLFEYFSETQRNKGNFPGRFSGRQFSNSRSEMNVSTLELGDSALYLCASSLGGGQETQYFGPGTRLLVL.